In its sample, the clone carrying this T cell receptor beta chain was seen once. Its antigen is undetermined. V lost 2 bases and J lost 6, with 14 bases in between. This CDR3 is 14 amino acids long. In germline, CDR1 is KGHSH, CDR2 LQKENI. Data came from immunoSEQ multiplex PCR; TCRdb stores just in-frame clones and leaves some out. The sample holds around 50,000 clones; around three quarters are singletons and the top ten take roughly 5.4%. The data were obtained in a study of vaccination effects on CD4 cells after COVID-19. Study background: Antigen-specific CD4+ T cells were first expanded with viral peptide pools by the ViraFEST assay and only then sequenced. After vaccination, a few convalescent patients were sampled at early and late time points.

General study points: After vaccination, at late timepoints, clones induced by infection and by vaccine contracted markedly.

After less than 11 days in culture, the CD4+ T cells were isolated. By PCR, the person was confirmed to have had SARS-CoV-2 infection between March and December 2020. All participants had two doses of either the BNT162b2 or mRNA-1273 vaccine. Cultures received IL-2 medium that replaced half the medium on days 3 and 7. Source: CD4+ T cells from PBMCs cultured without peptide, taken after COVID-19 vaccination. The origin of this receptor is a human donor who had a prior SARS-CoV-2 infection. The rearrangement joins TRBV18 to TRBJ2-7; unclear D gene. CDR3: CASSPAASGAEQYF. In DNA form, the CDR3 reads TGTGCCAGCTCACCAGCCGCGTCAGGTGCCGAGCAGTACTTC.